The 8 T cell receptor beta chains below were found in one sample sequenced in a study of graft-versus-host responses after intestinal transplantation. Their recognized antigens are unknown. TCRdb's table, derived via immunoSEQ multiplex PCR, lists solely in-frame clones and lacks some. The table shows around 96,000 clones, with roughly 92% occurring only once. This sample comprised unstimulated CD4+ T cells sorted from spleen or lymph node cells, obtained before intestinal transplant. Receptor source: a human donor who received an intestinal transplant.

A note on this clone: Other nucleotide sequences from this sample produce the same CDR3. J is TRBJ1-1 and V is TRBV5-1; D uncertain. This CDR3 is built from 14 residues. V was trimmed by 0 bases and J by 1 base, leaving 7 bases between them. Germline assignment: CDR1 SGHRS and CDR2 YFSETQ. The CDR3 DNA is TGCGCCAGCAGCTTGGTTGTCGGGAACACTGAAGCTTTCTTT. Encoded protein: CASSLVVGNTEAFF.

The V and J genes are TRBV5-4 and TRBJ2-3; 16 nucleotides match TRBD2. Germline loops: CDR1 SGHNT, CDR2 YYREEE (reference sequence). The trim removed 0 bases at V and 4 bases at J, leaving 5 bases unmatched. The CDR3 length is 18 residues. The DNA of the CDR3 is TGTGCCAGCAGCTTGGTTGGGACTAGCGGGGGGGCGGCAGATACGCAGTATTTT. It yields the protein CASSLVGTSGGAADTQYF.

CDR3 in DNA: TGTGCCAGCAGGGGGGGAATAAGCGGGAACTACGAGCAGTACTTC. It translates to CASRGGISGNYEQYF. The chain has TRBV6-6 and TRBJ2-7; 7 bases align to TRBD2. Germline CDR1 reads MNHNY; CDR2 reads SVGAGI (reference sequence). The CDR3 has 15 amino acids. Trimming at V came to 6 bases and at J to 3 bases, leaving 11 bases not matched to a gene.

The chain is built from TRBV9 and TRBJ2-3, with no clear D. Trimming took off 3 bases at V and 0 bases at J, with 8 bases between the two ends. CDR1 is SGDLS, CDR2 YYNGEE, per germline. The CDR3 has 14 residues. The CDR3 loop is CASSAVGSTDTQYF. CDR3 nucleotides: TGTGCCAGCAGCGCCGTCGGTAGCACAGATACGCAGTATTTT.

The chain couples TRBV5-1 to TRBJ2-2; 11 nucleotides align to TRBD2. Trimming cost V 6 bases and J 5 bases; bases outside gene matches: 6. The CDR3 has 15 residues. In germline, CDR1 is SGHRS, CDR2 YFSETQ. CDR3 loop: CASTLAGGDTGELFF. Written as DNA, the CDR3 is TGCGCCAGCACCCTAGCGGGAGGTGATACCGGGGAGCTGTTTTTT.

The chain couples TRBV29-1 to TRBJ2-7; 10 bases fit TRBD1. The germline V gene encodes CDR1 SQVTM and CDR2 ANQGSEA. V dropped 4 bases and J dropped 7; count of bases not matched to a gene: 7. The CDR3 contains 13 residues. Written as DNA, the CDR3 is TGCAGCGTTGTCGGGACAGGGGTGAAAGAGCAGTACTTC. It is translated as CSVVGTGVKEQYF.

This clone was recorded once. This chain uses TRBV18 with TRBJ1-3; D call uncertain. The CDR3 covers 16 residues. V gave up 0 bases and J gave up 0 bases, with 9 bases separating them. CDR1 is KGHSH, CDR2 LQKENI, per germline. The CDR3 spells CASSPPTYFSGNTIYF. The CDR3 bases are TGTGCCAGCTCACCACCTACGTACTTCTCTGGAAACACCATATATTTT.

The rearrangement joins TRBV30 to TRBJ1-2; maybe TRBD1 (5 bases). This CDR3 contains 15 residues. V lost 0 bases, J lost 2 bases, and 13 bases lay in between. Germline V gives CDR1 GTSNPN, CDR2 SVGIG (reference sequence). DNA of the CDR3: TGTGCCTGGAGTGTAGGGGTCCTGACAAACTATGGCTACACCTTC. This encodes CAWSVGVLTNYGYTF.